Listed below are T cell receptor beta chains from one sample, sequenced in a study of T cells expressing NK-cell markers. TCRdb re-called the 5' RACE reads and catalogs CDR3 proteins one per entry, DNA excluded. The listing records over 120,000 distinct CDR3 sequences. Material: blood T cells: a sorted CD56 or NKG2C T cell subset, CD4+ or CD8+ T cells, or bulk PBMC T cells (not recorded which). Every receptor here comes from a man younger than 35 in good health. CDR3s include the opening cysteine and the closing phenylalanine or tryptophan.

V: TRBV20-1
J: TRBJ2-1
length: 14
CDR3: CSAREVGGRGEQFF

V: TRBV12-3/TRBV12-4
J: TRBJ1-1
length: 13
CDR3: CASSFSQNTEAFF

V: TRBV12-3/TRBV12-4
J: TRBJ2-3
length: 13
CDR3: CASSLQTTDTQYF

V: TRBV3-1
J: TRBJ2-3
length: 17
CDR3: CASSQEEAGSSTDTQYF

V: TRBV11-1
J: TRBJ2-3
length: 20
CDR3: CASSPFDSPGLAGVADTQYF

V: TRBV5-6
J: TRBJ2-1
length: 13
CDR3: CASSADGHNEQFF

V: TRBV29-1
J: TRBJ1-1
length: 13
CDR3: CSATIQGVTEAFF

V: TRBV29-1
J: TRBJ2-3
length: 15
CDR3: CSAGLASDGTDTQYF

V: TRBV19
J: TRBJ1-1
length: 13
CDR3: CASNFGLNTEAFF

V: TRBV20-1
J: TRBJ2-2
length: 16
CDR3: CSAETPGQTNTGELFF

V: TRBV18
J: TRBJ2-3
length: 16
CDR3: CASSPQTRVRTDTQYF

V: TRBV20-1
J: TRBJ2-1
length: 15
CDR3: CSAREVWGQNNEQFF

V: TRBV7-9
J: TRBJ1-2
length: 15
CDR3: CASSLASSTQYGYTF

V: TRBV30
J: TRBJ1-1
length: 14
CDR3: CAWNPGTVNTEAFF

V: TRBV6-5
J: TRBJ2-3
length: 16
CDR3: CASSYTGGGSTDTQYF

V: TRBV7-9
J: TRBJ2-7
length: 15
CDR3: CASSSVAGGDYEQYF

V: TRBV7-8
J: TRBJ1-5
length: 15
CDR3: CASRNNAGSNQPQHF

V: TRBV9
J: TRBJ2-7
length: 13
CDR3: CASSPPRTGQQYF

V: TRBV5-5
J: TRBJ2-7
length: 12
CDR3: CASSAISYEQYF

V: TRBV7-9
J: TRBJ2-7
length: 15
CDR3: CASSLDTSGFQEQYF

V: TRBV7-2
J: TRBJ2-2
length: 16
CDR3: CASSPIVGSDTGELFF

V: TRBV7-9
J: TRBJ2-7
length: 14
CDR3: CASSFSTGGLEQYF

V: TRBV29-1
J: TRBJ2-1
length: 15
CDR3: CSVEAKSLAYNEQFF

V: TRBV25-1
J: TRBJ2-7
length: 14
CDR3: CASSEHSGGYEQYF

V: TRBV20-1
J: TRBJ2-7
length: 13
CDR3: CSADREGPYEQYF

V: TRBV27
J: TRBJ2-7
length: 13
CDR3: CASSFRGLYEQYF

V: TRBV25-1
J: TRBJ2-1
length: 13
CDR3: CASSEVGTPEQFF

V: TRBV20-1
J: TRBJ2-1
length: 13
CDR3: CSARLAGAYEQFF

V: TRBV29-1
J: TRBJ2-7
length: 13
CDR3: CSVGGQGGYEQYF

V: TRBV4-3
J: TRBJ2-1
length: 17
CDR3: CASSQDWSGSSYNEQFF

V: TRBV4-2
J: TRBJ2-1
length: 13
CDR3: CASSRGFSNEQFF

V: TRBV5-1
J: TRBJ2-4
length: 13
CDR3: CASSLGGADIQYF